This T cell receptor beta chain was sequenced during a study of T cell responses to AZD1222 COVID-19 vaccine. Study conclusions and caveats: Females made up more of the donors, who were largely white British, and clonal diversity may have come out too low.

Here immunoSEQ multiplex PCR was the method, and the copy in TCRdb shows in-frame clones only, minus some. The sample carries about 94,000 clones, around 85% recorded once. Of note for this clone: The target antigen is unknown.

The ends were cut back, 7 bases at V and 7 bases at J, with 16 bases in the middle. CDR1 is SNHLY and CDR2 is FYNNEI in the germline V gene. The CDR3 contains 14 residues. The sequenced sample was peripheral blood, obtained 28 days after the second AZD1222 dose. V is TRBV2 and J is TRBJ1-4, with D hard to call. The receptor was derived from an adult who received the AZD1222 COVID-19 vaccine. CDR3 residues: CASKSKALGEKLFF. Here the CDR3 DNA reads TGTGCCAGCAAGTCGAAGGCATTAGGTGAAAAACTGTTTTTT.